One T cell receptor beta chain is described in this entry. This entry comes from a study of T cell changes during pregnancy in multiple sclerosis. Method: immunoSEQ multiplex PCR; TCRdb's copy keeps in-frame clones and lacks some. The sample holds more than 90,000 clones; about 94% are singletons and the top ten take more than 1.5%. The TCR originated in a female donor with multiple sclerosis, enrolled in a pregnancy study. This specimen was peripheral blood, taken in the third trimester of pregnancy.

The CDR3 loop is CASSLQGLGTEAFF. The CDR3 nucleotides are TGTGCCAGCAGTCTACAGGGATTAGGGACTGAAGCTTTCTTT. This chain uses TRBV27 with TRBJ1-1; D possibly corresponds to TRBD1 (6 bases). Germline V CDR1 and CDR2: MNHEY, SMNVEV (reference sequence). V was shortened by 5 bases and J by 5 bases, with 15 bases between the two germline ends. The CDR3 is 14 amino acids.